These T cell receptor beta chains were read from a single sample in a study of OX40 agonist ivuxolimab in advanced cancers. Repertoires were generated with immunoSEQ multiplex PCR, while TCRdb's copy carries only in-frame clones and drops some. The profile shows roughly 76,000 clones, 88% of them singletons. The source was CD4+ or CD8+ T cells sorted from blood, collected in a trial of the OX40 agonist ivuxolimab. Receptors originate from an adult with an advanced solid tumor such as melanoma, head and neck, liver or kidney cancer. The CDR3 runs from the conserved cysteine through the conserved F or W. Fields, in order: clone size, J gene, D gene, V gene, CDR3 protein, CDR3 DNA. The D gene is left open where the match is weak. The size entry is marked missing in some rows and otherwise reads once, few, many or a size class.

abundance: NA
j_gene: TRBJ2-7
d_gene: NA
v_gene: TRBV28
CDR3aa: CASSLSFLEQYF
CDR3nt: TGTGCCAGCAGTTTATCGTTCCTAGAGCAGTACTTC

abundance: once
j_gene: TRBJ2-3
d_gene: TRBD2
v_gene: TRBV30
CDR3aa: CALGLAGHTDTQYF
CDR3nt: TGTGCCTTAGGACTAGCGGGACACACAGATACGCAGTATTTT

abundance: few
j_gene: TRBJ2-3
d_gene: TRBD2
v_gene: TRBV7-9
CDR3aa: CASSLSLAGVIDTQYF
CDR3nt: TGTGCCAGCAGCTTATCTCTAGCGGGAGTTATAGATACGCAGTATTTT

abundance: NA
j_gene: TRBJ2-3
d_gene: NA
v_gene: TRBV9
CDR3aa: CASSVGASDTDTQYF
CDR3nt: TGTGCCAGCAGCGTAGGGGCTAGCGACACAGATACGCAGTATTTT

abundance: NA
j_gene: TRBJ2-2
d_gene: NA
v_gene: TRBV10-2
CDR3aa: CASSVGPTGELFF
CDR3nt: TGCGCCAGCAGTGTTGGGCCCACCGGGGAGCTGTTTTTT

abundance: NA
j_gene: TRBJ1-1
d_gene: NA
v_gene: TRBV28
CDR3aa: CASSPGTLNTEAFF
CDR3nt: TGTGCCAGCAGTCCCGGGACTTTGAACACTGAAGCTTTCTTT

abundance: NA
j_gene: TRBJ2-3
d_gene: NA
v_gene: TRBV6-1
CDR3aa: CASSSPDRTADTQYF
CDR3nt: TGTGCCAGCAGCTCCCCGGACCGCACAGCAGATACGCAGTATTTT

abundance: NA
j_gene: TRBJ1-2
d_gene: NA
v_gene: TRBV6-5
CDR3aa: CASSPGGYGYTF
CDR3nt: TGTGCCAGCAGCCCAGGAGGCTATGGCTACACCTTC

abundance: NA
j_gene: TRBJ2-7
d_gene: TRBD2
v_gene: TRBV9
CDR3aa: CASCSGLGGEQYF
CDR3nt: TGTGCCAGCTGTAGCGGGCTAGGCGGTGAGCAGTACTTC

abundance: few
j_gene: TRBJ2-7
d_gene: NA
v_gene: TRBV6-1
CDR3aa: CASSLSGLSYEQYF
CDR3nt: TGTGCCAGCAGTCTTTCAGGACTGTCCTACGAGCAGTACTTC

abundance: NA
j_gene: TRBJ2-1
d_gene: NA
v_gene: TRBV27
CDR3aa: CASRLTISGSSSYNEQFF
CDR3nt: TGTGCCAGCAGGTTAACCATATCCGGGTCCAGCTCCTACAATGAGCAGTTCTTC

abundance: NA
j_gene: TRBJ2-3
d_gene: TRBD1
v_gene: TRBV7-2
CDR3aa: CASSFSGRGYADTQYF
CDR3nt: TGTGCCAGCAGCTTCTCCGGCAGGGGGTATGCAGATACGCAGTATTTT

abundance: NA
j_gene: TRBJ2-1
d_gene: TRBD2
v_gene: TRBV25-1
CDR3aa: CASSKKGGSSYNEQFF
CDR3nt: TGTGCCAGCAGTAAAAAGGGCGGGAGCTCCTACAATGAGCAGTTCTTC

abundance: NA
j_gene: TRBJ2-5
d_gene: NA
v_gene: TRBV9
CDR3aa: CASSSHSGVETQYF
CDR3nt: TGTGCCAGCAGCTCTCACAGCGGCGTAGAGACCCAGTACTTC

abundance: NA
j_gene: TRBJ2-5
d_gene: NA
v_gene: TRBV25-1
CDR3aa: CASSERPNQETQYF
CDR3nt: TGTGCCAGCAGTGAAAGGCCTAATCAAGAGACCCAGTACTTC

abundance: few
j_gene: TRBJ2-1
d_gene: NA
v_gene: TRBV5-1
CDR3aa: CASSSPTAGNNEQFF
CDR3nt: TGCGCCAGCAGCTCCCCAACAGCGGGTAACAATGAGCAGTTCTTC

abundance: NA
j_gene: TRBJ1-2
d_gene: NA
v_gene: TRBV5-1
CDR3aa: CASSLGVPNYGYTF
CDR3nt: TGCGCCAGCAGCTTGGGTGTTCCCAACTATGGCTACACCTTC

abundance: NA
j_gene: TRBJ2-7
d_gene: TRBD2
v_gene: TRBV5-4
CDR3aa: CASSLGSGSFEEQYF
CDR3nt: TGTGCCAGCAGCTTGGGGAGCGGGAGTTTTGAGGAGCAGTACTTC

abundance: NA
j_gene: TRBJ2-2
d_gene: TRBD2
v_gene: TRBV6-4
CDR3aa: CASSVIAGQTGTGELFF
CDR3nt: TGTGCCAGCAGTGTCATAGCGGGACAAACAGGGACCGGGGAGCTGTTTTTT

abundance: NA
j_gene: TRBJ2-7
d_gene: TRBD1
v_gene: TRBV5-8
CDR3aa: CASSPPGQGSYEQYF
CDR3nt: TGTGCCAGCAGCCCTCCGGGACAGGGCTCCTACGAGCAGTACTTC

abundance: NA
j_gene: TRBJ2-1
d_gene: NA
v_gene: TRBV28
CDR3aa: CASSRVSAVNEQFF
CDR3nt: TGTGCCAGCAGTAGGGTTTCGGCGGTGAATGAGCAGTTCTTC

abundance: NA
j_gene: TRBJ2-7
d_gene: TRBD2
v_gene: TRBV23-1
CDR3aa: CASSQPPRLAVTYEQYF
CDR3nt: TGCGCCAGCAGTCAACCGCCCCGACTAGCGGTAACCTACGAGCAGTACTTC

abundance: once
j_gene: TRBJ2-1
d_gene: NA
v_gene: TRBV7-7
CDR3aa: CASSPGGNYNEQFF
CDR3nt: TGTGCTAGCAGCCCGGGCGGGAATTACAATGAGCAGTTCTTC

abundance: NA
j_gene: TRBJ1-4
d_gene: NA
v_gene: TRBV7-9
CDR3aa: CASSSHREPLEKLFF
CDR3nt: TGTGCCAGCAGCTCACACCGGGAACCGCTTGAAAAACTGTTTTTT

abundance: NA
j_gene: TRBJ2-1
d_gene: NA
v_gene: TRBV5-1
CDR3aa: CASSSGIMGNFHEQFF
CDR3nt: TGCGCCAGCAGCTCTGGTATAATGGGGAACTTCCATGAGCAGTTCTTC

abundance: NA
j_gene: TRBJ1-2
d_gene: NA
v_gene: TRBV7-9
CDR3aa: CASSQGGLYGYTF
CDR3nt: TGTGCCAGCAGTCAAGGCGGACTCTATGGCTACACCTTC

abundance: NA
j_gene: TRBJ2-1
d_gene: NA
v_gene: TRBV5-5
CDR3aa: CASSSERWGEQFF
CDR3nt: TGTGCCAGCAGCTCCGAGCGATGGGGCGAGCAGTTCTTC

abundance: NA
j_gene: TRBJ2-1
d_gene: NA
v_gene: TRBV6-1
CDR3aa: CASWDKLIGEQFF
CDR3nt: TGTGCCAGCTGGGACAAACTAATAGGGGAGCAGTTCTTC